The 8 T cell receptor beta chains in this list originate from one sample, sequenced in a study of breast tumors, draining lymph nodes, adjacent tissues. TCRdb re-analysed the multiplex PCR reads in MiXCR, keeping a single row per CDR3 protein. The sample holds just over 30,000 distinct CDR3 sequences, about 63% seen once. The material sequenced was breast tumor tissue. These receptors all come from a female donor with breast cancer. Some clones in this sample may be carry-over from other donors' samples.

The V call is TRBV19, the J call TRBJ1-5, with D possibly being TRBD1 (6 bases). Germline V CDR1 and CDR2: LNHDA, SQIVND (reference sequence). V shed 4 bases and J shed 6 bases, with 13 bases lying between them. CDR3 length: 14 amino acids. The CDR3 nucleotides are TGTGCCAGTAGTACTCGGGGGGGGCCTCAGCCCCAGCATTTT. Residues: CASSTRGGPQPQHF. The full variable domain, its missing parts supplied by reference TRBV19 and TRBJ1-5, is DGGITQSPKYLFRKEGQNVTLSCEQNLNHDAMYWYRQDPGQGLRLIYYSQIVNDFQKGDIAEGYSVSREKKESFPLTVTSAQKNPTAFYLCASSTRGGPQPQHFGDGTRLSIL.

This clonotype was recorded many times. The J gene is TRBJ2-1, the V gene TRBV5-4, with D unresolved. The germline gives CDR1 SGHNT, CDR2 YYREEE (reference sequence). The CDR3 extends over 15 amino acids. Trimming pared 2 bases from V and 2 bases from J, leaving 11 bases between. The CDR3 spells CASSFRPSAYNEQFF. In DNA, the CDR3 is TGTGCCAGCAGCTTTAGGCCCTCCGCCTACAATGAGCAGTTCTTC.

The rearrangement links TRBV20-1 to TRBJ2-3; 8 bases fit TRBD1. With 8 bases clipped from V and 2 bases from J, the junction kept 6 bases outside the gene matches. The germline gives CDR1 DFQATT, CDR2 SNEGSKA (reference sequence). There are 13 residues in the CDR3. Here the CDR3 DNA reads TGCAGTAAACAGGGGGACAACACAGATACGCAGTATTTT. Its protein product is CSKQGDNTDTQYF.

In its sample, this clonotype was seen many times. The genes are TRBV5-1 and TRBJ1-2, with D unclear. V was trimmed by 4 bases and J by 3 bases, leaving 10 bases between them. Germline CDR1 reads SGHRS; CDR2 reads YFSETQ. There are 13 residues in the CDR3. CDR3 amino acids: CASSPWTDYGYTF. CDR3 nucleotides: TGCGCCAGCAGCCCCTGGACGGACTATGGCTACACCTTC.

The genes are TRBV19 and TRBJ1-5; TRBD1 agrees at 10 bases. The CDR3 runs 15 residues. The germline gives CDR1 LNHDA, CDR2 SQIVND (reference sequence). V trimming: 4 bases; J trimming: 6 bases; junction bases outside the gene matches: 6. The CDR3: CASSTPGQGTQPQHF. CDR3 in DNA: TGTGCCAGTAGTACCCCGGGACAGGGGACTCAGCCCCAGCATTTT. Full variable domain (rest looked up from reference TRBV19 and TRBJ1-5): DGGITQSPKYLFRKEGQNVTLSCEQNLNHDAMYWYRQDPGQGLRLIYYSQIVNDFQKGDIAEGYSVSREKKESFPLTVTSAQKNPTAFYLCASSTPGQGTQPQHFGDGTRLSIL.

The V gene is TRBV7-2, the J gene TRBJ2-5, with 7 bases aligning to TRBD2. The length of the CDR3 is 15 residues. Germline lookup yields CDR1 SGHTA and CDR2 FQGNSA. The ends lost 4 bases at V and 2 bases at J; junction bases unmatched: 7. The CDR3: CASSSSSGVQETQYF. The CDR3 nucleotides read TGTGCCAGCAGCTCCTCCAGCGGGGTACAAGAGACCCAGTACTTC.

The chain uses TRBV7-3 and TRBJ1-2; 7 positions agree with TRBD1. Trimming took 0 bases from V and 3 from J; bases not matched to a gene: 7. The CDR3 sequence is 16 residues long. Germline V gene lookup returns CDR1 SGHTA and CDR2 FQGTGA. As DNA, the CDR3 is TGTGCCAGCAGCTTAACAGGGACAGTCGCTCACTATGGCTACACCTTC. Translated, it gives CASSLTGTVAHYGYTF.

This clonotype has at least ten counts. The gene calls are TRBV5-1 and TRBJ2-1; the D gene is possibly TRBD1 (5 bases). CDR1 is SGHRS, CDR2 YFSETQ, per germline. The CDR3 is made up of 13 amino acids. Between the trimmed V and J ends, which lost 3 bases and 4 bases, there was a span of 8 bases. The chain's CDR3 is CASSSDIYNEQFF. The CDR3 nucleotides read TGCGCCAGCAGCTCGGACATTTACAATGAGCAGTTCTTC.